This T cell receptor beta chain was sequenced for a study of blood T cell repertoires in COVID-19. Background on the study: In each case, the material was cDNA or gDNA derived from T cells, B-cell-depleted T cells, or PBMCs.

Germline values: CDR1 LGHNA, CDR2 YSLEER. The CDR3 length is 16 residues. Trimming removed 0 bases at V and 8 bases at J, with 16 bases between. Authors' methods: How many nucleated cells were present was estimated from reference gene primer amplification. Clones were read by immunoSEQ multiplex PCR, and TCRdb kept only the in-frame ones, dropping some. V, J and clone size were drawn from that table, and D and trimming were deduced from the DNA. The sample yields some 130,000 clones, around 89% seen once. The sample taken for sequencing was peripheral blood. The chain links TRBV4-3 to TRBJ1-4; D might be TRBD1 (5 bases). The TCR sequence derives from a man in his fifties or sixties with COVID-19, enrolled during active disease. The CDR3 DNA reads TGCGCCAGCAGCCAAGATTTTGGCAAAAGGGGAGAAAAACTGTTTTTT. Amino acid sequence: CASSQDFGKRGEKLFF.